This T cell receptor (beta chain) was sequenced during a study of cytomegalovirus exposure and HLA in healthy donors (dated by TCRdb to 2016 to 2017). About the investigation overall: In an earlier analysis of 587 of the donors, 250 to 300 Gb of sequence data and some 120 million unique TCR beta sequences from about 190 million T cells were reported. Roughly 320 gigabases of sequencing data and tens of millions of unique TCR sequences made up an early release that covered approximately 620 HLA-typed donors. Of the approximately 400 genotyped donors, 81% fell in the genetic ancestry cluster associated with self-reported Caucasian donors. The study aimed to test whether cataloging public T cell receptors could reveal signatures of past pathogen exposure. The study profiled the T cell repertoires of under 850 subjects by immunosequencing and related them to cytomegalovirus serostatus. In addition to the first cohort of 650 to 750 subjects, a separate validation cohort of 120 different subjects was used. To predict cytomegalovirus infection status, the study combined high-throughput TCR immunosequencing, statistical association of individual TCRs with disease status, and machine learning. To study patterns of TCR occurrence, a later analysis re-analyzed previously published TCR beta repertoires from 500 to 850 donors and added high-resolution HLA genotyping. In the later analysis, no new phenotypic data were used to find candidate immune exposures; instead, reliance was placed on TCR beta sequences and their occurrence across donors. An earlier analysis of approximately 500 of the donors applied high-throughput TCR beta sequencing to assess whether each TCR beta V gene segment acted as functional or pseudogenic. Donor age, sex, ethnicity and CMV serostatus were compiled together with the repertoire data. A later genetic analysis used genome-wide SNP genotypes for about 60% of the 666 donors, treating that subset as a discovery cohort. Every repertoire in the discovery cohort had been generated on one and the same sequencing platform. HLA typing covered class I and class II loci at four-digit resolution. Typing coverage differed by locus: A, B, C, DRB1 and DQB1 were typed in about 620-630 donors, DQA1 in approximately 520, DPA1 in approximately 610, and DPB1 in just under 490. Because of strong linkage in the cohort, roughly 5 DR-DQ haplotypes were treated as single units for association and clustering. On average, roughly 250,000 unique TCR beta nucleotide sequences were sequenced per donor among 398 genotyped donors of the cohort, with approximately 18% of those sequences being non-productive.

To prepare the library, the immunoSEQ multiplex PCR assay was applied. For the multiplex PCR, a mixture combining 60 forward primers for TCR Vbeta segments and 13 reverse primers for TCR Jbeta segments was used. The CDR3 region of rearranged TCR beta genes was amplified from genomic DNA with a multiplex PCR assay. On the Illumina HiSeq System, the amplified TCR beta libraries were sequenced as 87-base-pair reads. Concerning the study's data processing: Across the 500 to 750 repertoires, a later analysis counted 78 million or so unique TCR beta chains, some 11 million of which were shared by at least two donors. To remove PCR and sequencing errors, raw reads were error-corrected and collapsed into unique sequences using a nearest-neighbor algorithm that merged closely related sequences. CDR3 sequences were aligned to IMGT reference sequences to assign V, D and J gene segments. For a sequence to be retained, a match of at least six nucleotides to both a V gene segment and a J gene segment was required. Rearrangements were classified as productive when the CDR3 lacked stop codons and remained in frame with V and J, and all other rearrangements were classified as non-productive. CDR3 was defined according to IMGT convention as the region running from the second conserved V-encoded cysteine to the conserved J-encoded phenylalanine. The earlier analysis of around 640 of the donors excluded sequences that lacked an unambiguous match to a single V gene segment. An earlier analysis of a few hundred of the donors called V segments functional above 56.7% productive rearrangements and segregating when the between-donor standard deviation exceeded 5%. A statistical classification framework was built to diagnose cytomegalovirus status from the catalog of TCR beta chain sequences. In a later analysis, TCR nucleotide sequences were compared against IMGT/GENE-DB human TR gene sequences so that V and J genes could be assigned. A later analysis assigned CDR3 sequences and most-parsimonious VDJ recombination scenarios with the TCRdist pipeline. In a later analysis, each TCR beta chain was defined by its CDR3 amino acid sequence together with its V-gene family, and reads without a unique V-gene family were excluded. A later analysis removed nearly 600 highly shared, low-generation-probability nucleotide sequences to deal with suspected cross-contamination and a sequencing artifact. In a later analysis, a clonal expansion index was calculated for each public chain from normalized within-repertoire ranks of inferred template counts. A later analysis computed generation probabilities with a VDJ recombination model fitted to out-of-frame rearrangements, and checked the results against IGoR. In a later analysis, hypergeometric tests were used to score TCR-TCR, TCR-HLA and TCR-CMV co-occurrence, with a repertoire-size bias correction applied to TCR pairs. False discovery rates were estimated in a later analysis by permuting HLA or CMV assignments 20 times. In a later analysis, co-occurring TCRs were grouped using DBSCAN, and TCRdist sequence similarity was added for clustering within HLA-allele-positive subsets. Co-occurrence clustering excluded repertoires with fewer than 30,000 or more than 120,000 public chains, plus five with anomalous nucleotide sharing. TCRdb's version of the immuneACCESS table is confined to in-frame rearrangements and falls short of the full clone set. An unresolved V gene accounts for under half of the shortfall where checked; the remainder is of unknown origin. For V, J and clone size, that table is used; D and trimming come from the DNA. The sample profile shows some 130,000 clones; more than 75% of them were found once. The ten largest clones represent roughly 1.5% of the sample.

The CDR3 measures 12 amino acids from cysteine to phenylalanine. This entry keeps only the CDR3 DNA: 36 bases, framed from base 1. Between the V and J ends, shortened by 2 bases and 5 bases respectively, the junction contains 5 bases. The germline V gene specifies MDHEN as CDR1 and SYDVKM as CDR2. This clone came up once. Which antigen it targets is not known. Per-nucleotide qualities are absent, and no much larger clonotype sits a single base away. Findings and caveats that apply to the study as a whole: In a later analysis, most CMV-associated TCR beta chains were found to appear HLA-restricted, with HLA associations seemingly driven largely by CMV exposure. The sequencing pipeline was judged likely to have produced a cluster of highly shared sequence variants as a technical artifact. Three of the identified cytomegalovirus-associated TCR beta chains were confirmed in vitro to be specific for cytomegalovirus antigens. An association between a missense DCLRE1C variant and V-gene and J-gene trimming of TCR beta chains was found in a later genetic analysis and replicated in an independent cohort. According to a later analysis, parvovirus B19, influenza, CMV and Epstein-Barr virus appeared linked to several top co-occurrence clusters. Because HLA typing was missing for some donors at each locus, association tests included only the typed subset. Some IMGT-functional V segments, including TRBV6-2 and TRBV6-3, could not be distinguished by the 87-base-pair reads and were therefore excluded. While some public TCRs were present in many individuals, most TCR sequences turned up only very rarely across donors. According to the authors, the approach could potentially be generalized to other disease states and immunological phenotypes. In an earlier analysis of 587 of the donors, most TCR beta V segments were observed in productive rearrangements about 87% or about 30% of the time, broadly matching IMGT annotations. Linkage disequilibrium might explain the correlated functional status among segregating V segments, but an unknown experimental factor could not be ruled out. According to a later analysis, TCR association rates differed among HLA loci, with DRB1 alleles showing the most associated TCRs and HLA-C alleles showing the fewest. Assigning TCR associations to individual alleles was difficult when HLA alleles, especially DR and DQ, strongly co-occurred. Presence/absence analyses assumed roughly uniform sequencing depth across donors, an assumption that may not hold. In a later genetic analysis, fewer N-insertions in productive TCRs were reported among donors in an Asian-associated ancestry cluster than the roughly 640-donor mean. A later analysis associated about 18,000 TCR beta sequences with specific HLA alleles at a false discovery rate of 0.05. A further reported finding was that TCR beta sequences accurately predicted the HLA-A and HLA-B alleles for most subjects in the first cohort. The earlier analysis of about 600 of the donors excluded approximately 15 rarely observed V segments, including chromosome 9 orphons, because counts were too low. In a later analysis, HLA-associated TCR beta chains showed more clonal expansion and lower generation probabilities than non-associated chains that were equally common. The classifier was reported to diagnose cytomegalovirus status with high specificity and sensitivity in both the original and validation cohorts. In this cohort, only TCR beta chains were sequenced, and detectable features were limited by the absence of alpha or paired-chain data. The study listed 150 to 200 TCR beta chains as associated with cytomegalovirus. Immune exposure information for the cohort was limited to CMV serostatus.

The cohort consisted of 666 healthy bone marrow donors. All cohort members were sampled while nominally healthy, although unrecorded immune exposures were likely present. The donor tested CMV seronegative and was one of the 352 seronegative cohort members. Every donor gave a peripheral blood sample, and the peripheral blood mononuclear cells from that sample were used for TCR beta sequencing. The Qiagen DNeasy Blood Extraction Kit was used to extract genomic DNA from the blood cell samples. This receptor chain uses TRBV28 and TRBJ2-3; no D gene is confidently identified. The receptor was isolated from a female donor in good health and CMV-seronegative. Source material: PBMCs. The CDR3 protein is CASSLARDTQYF. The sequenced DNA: TGTGCCAGCAGTTTAGCCAGAGATACGCAGTATTTT.